The rows below give T cell receptor beta chains drawn from one sample of a study of cytomegalovirus exposure and HLA in healthy donors. Some clones are missing from TCRdb's copy, which holds only in-frame ones; the method was immunoSEQ multiplex PCR. Here the sample spans about 150,000 clones, roughly 77% being singletons. The specimen was PBMCs. The receptor source for this set is a male donor in good health and CMV-seronegative. The conserved cysteine and the conserved F or W are not part of the CDR3 here. The listing skips clone size in some rows; elsewhere it reads once, few, many or a size class.

v_gene	j_gene	abundance	CDR3aa
TRBV4-1	TRBJ1-3	-	ASSPSSNTIY
TRBV9	TRBJ2-3	few	ASSVDAGEWTDTHY
TRBV9	TRBJ2-1	-	ASSGGLNNEQF
TRBV15	TRBJ1-2	few	ATSRSQGAGGYT
TRBV18	TRBJ2-6	-	ASSPPGGANVLT
TRBV9	TRBJ2-7	-	ASSWGVGNEQY
TRBV5-1	TRBJ2-1	-	ASSPGGGSSYNEQF
TRBV28	TRBJ2-1	-	ASSAWGGGHYNEQF
TRBV5-1	TRBJ1-1	few	ASSSSDRGYTEAF
TRBV5-8	TRBJ2-1	-	ASSLKGARGNEQF
TRBV11-1	TRBJ2-5	-	ASSWTSSQETQY
TRBV18	TRBJ2-3	few	ASSPRAGRHTDTQY
TRBV7-9	TRBJ1-2	-	ASSLAGQGFDGYT
TRBV6-5	TRBJ1-2	-	ASRREQGLYGYT
TRBV27	TRBJ2-1	few	ASSLSGLAGALPNNEQF
TRBV7-9	TRBJ1-3	-	ASREAGTNTIY
TRBV6-5	TRBJ1-5	-	ASRPGSGNQPQH
TRBV4-1	TRBJ1-5	-	ASSQEEGALSNQPQH
TRBV18	TRBJ1-6	-	ASSLKGTGSYNSPLH
TRBV2	TRBJ1-5	-	ASSEWGQPQH
TRBV7-3	TRBJ2-1	-	ASSSTETREQF
TRBV19	TRBJ1-2	-	AAQGTTHGYT
TRBV27	TRBJ1-1	few	ASSLGGGYTEAF
TRBV27	TRBJ2-1	-	ASSLTAGNEQF
TRBV13	TRBJ2-3	-	ASSLTGTSGTGTQY
TRBV5-1	TRBJ2-5	-	ASSPGTSGPETQY
TRBV9	TRBJ1-6	-	ASSPPGSYNSPLH
TRBV9	TRBJ2-7	-	ASSSRGQGAYEQY
TRBV28	TRBJ2-7	few	AILGGGVTDQY
TRBV29-1	TRBJ2-1	once	SVVSRTSGTYNEQF
TRBV5-1	TRBJ2-2	-	ASSFGAANTGELF
TRBV2	TRBJ1-2	once	ASRPGIHYGYT
TRBV6-1	TRBJ1-5	-	ASSPGAGPNQPQH
TRBV6-5	TRBJ2-7	-	ASSYSAGGPYEQY
TRBV11-2	TRBJ2-1	-	ASSLGTSGRLANEQF
TRBV6-1	TRBJ1-3	-	ASSPGFSGNTIY
TRBV6-6	TRBJ1-5	-	ASRLQGNQPQH
TRBV5-1	TRBJ2-7	-	ASSLAGTGSYEQY
TRBV10-1	TRBJ2-1	-	ASSESTSGRVEQF
TRBV5-4	TRBJ2-1	-	ASSPELLTSYNEQF
TRBV18	TRBJ1-1	-	ASSPGLMNTEAF
TRBV28	TRBJ1-4	-	ASLPWTGGLGKLF
TRBV4-1	TRBJ2-1	once	ASSLSRRGGPYNEQF
TRBV6-5	TRBJ2-2	-	ASIAGHTGELF
TRBV6-5	TRBJ1-2	-	ASSSFGAGYGYT
TRBV7-8	TRBJ2-7	once	ASSHQREAGGREQY
TRBV29-1	TRBJ1-1	-	SVEGLANTEAF
TRBV27	TRBJ1-1	-	ASSSQAANTEAF
TRBV5-1	TRBJ2-7	-	ASKNRADSYEQY
TRBV7-2	TRBJ2-1	-	ASSFGVLRDEQF
TRBV5-1	TRBJ1-2	-	ASSYLQTANYGYT
TRBV13	TRBJ2-3	-	ASSSRLSVHTDTQY
TRBV7-2	TRBJ1-1	once	ASSPQNPGVNTEAF
TRBV7-3	TRBJ1-1	-	ASSPRPRETAF